This T cell receptor beta chain is drawn from a study of blood T cell repertoires in COVID-19. The CDR3 has 15 amino acids. Germline V gene lookup returns CDR1 MDHEN and CDR2 SYDVKM. Trimming removed 4 bases at V and 5 bases at J, with 17 bases between. Measured with immunoSEQ multiplex PCR; TCRdb has only the in-frame clones, and not every one. The table lists around 260,000 clones, around 86% of them singletons. This clonotype originated in a woman aged 25 to 45 with active or convalescent COVID-19. The chain is built from TRBV28 and TRBJ1-1, with D possibly matching TRBD1 (6 bases). The specimen was peripheral blood. In DNA form, the CDR3 reads TGTGCCAGCAGTTCCCCCTCGGACAGTCGGACTGAAGCTTTCTTT. As protein: CASSSPSDSRTEAFF.